This is a list of T cell receptor beta chains from one sample in a study of post-analysis software for immune sequencing data. TCRdb passed the PCR reads through MiXCR, listing each CDR3 protein once. The table includes about 180,000 distinct CDR3 sequences, about 32% detected once. The sequenced material came from blood. The origin of the receptors is a girl aged 10 to 17 with multiple sclerosis. The CDR3 runs from the conserved cysteine through the conserved F or W. A D gene is named only where the DNA matches it firmly. Size values are once, few and many counts, or a class for expanded clones, and some rows have none.

v_call: TRBV25-1
d_call: .
j_call: TRBJ2-7
clone_size: few
cdr3_nt: TGTGCCAGCAATAGGACCCTACTATACGAGCAGTACTTC
cdr3_aa: CASNRTLLYEQYF

v_call: TRBV29-1
d_call: .
j_call: TRBJ1-1
clone_size: many
cdr3_nt: TGCAGCGTGCAGGAGGGCATGTGGGGGGACACTGAAGCTTTCTTT
cdr3_aa: CSVQEGMWGDTEAFF

v_call: TRBV10-3
d_call: .
j_call: TRBJ2-3
clone_size: .
cdr3_nt: TGTGCCATCAGTGAGTCTCCGGGCTTGGGCACAGATACGCAGTATTTT
cdr3_aa: CAISESPGLGTDTQYF

v_call: TRBV4-1
d_call: .
j_call: TRBJ1-5
clone_size: many
cdr3_nt: TGCGCCAGCAGCCAAGGACGGTTTAGCAATCAGCCCCAGCATTTT
cdr3_aa: CASSQGRFSNQPQHF

v_call: TRBV28
d_call: TRBD1
j_call: TRBJ2-5
clone_size: few
cdr3_nt: TGTGCCAGCAGTTTAAGACAGGGTGTCGAGACCCAGTACTTC
cdr3_aa: CASSLRQGVETQYF

v_call: TRBV28
d_call: TRBD1
j_call: TRBJ2-6
clone_size: many
cdr3_nt: TGTGCCAGCAGTCAACTTGGACAGGGGCTTTACTCTGGGGCCAACGTCCTGACTTTC
cdr3_aa: CASSQLGQGLYSGANVLTF

v_call: TRBV10-3
d_call: .
j_call: TRBJ2-1
clone_size: many
cdr3_nt: TGTGCCATCAGTGAACTGGTAGGTCAGTATGAGCAGTTCTTC
cdr3_aa: CAISELVGQYEQFF

v_call: TRBV20-1
d_call: TRBD1
j_call: TRBJ2-3
clone_size: many
cdr3_nt: TGCAGTGCTAACCCTCCTCGCGACAGGGTGGGGTATAGTACGCAGTATTTT
cdr3_aa: CSANPPRDRVGYSTQYF

v_call: TRBV20-1
d_call: TRBD2
j_call: TRBJ2-1
clone_size: .
cdr3_nt: TGCAGTGCTAATGGGCGCGGGACTAGCGGAGATAACAATGAGCAGTTCTTC
cdr3_aa: CSANGRGTSGDNNEQFF

v_call: TRBV12-3/TRBV12-4
d_call: TRBD2
j_call: TRBJ2-5
clone_size: many
cdr3_nt: TGTGCCAGCAGCGTCTCAAACGGGGGGGCAGAGACCCAGTACTTC
cdr3_aa: CASSVSNGGAETQYF

v_call: TRBV7-3
d_call: TRBD2
j_call: TRBJ2-2
clone_size: .
cdr3_nt: TGTGCCAGCAGCCCACAGGGAAGCGGGAGTAGTTTCACCGGGGAGCTGTTTTTT
cdr3_aa: CASSPQGSGSSFTGELFF

v_call: TRBV10-3
d_call: TRBD2
j_call: TRBJ2-1
clone_size: many
cdr3_nt: TGTGCCATCAGTGAGTCGGGGACTAGCGGGAACAATGAGCAGTTCTTC
cdr3_aa: CAISESGTSGNNEQFF

v_call: TRBV20-1
d_call: TRBD2
j_call: TRBJ2-1
clone_size: many
cdr3_nt: TGCAGTGCTAGAGATCGGCTAGCGGGAGTCTACAATGAGCAGTTCTTC
cdr3_aa: CSARDRLAGVYNEQFF

v_call: TRBV7-2
d_call: TRBD2
j_call: TRBJ2-1
clone_size: many
cdr3_nt: TGTGCCAGCAGCTTAGGAGATAGCGGGAGTAATGAGCAGTTCTTC
cdr3_aa: CASSLGDSGSNEQFF

v_call: TRBV7-2
d_call: .
j_call: TRBJ1-1
clone_size: .
cdr3_nt: TGTGCCAGCAGCTTCCAGGGGACGGGTGAAGCTTTCTTT
cdr3_aa: CASSFQGTGEAFF

v_call: TRBV6-1
d_call: .
j_call: TRBJ2-5
clone_size: many
cdr3_nt: TGTGCCAGCTTAAGCTTTGAGTACCAAGAGACCCAGTACTTC
cdr3_aa: CASLSFEYQETQYF

v_call: TRBV20-1
d_call: .
j_call: TRBJ2-5
clone_size: .
cdr3_nt: TGCAGTGCTAGTCGGAGCCAAGAGACCCAGTACTTC
cdr3_aa: CSASRSQETQYF

v_call: TRBV12-3/TRBV12-4
d_call: TRBD1
j_call: TRBJ1-1
clone_size: .
cdr3_nt: TGTGCCAGCAGCTACGGGACCGGGACAGGACCAATGAACACTGAAGCTTTCTTT
cdr3_aa: CASSYGTGTGPMNTEAFF

v_call: TRBV29-1
d_call: .
j_call: TRBJ2-6
clone_size: many
cdr3_nt: TGCAGCGTTGGTAGCGGGGCCAACGTCCTGACTTTC
cdr3_aa: CSVGSGANVLTF

v_call: TRBV27
d_call: .
j_call: TRBJ1-1
clone_size: few
cdr3_nt: TGTGCCGGCTCACCCGGTTACACTGAAGCTTTCTTT
cdr3_aa: CAGSPGYTEAFF

v_call: TRBV3-1
d_call: TRBD1
j_call: TRBJ2-4
clone_size: .
cdr3_nt: TGTGCCAGCAGACACAATGGGCTCAGACAGGGTGAACGTAGGAACATTCAGTACTTC
cdr3_aa: CASRHNGLRQGERRNIQYF

v_call: TRBV5-1
d_call: .
j_call: TRBJ1-1
clone_size: few
cdr3_nt: TGCGCCAGCAGCTTTACCCGGGGCACTGAAGCTTTCTTT
cdr3_aa: CASSFTRGTEAFF

v_call: TRBV27
d_call: .
j_call: TRBJ2-4
clone_size: .
cdr3_nt: TGTGCCAGCAGTTTAGGAGGGTTCGACAAAAACATTCAGTACTTC
cdr3_aa: CASSLGGFDKNIQYF

v_call: TRBV27
d_call: .
j_call: TRBJ1-4
clone_size: .
cdr3_nt: TGTGCCATCCCTACCGGGGTCTTTGCAACTAATGAAAAACTGTTTTTT
cdr3_aa: CAIPTGVFATNEKLFF

v_call: TRBV9
d_call: .
j_call: TRBJ2-7
clone_size: many
cdr3_nt: TGTGCCAGCAGCGTAGGCTCTCAAGGCGAGCAGTACTTC
cdr3_aa: CASSVGSQGEQYF

v_call: TRBV6-5
d_call: .
j_call: TRBJ2-4
clone_size: .
cdr3_nt: TGTGCCAGCAGGCCACGCTGGGAAGCCAAAAACATTCAGTACTTC
cdr3_aa: CASRPRWEAKNIQYF

v_call: TRBV12-3/TRBV12-4
d_call: TRBD1
j_call: TRBJ2-7
clone_size: many
cdr3_nt: TGTGCCAGCAGTTTAGGGGACAGAAACTACGAGCAGTACTTC
cdr3_aa: CASSLGDRNYEQYF

v_call: TRBV7-2
d_call: TRBD2
j_call: TRBJ2-7
clone_size: .
cdr3_nt: TGTGCCAGCAGCCCCCGGGACTACAACTACGAGCAGTACTTC
cdr3_aa: CASSPRDYNYEQYF

v_call: TRBV29-1
d_call: TRBD1
j_call: TRBJ1-1
clone_size: .
cdr3_nt: TGCAGCGTTGAGGATGACAGGGAATCTGAAGCTTTCTTT
cdr3_aa: CSVEDDRESEAFF

v_call: TRBV6-2/TRBV6-3
d_call: .
j_call: TRBJ2-7
clone_size: many
cdr3_nt: TGTGCCAGCAGTTACTCGATAGGGAAAGTCTACGAGCAGTACTTC
cdr3_aa: CASSYSIGKVYEQYF

v_call: TRBV5-1
d_call: .
j_call: TRBJ2-3
clone_size: .
cdr3_nt: TGCGCCAGCGCTCGTATCGGGGGTAGGCGTGAGGCAGATACGCGGTATTTT
cdr3_aa: CASARIGGRREADTRYF

v_call: TRBV7-8
d_call: .
j_call: TRBJ1-1
clone_size: .
cdr3_nt: TGTGCCAGTAGCTTACCCAGAAGGGGCGACGGATGGAACACTGAAGCTTTCTTT
cdr3_aa: CASSLPRRGDGWNTEAFF

v_call: TRBV11-1
d_call: TRBD2
j_call: TRBJ2-1
clone_size: many
cdr3_nt: TGTGCCAGCAGCTTCTCGACTAGCCCCAATGAGCAGTTCTTC
cdr3_aa: CASSFSTSPNEQFF

v_call: TRBV28
d_call: TRBD1
j_call: TRBJ1-2
clone_size: .
cdr3_nt: TGTGCCAGCAGTTTGAGGTGGGACAGTATCGACGGCTACACCTTC
cdr3_aa: CASSLRWDSIDGYTF

v_call: TRBV20-1
d_call: .
j_call: TRBJ2-5
clone_size: .
cdr3_nt: TGCAGTGCTAGTCCCGGTCCAGGCTCCTCAGAGACCCAGTACTTC
cdr3_aa: CSASPGPGSSETQYF

v_call: TRBV7-9
d_call: .
j_call: TRBJ1-1
clone_size: few
cdr3_nt: TGTGCCAGCAGCTTAAAAGTAGGGGGAGCGACTGAAGCTTTCTTT
cdr3_aa: CASSLKVGGATEAFF

v_call: TRBV12-3/TRBV12-4
d_call: .
j_call: TRBJ2-3
clone_size: .
cdr3_nt: TGTGCCAGCAGCCTTGCCATCACAGATACGGAGTATTTT
cdr3_aa: CASSLAITDTEYF

v_call: TRBV20-1
d_call: .
j_call: TRBJ2-5
clone_size: many
cdr3_nt: TGCAGCCTCGGTCTGTCGGGGGAGCAGTACTTC
cdr3_aa: CSLGLSGEQYF

v_call: TRBV5-1
d_call: TRBD1
j_call: TRBJ1-2
clone_size: few
cdr3_nt: TGCGCCAGCACCACATGGACAGGGAACGGCTACACCTTC
cdr3_aa: CASTTWTGNGYTF

v_call: TRBV27
d_call: .
j_call: TRBJ1-6
clone_size: .
cdr3_nt: TGTGTCAGCAGTCAAGCGGGGAGCCCGACCATCTCTTCACCCCTCCACTTT
cdr3_aa: CVSSQAGSPTISSPLHF

v_call: TRBV15
d_call: TRBD2
j_call: TRBJ2-7
clone_size: many
cdr3_nt: TGTGCCACCAGCAGAGATCTAACTAGCGGGAGGGAGGGTGGTTCCTACGAGCAGTACTTC
cdr3_aa: CATSRDLTSGREGGSYEQYF

v_call: TRBV6-2/TRBV6-3
d_call: .
j_call: TRBJ1-1
clone_size: few
cdr3_nt: TGTGCCAGCAGTTCGGCCCTCAGGTCGGGGAACACTGAAGCTTTCTTT
cdr3_aa: CASSSALRSGNTEAFF

v_call: TRBV12-3/TRBV12-4
d_call: TRBD2
j_call: TRBJ2-7
clone_size: .
cdr3_nt: TGTGCCAGCAGGGATAGCGGGAGTTCAGTAGACGAGCAGTACTTC
cdr3_aa: CASRDSGSSVDEQYF

v_call: TRBV6-2/TRBV6-3
d_call: .
j_call: TRBJ2-1
clone_size: .
cdr3_nt: TGTACCAGCAGTTACTCGAGTATGGCAGGGGTGTACAATGAGCAGTTCTTC
cdr3_aa: CTSSYSSMAGVYNEQFF

v_call: TRBV28
d_call: .
j_call: TRBJ2-1
clone_size: many
cdr3_nt: TGTGCCAGCAGTCCCGGGACAACCTCCTACAATGAGCAGTTCTTC
cdr3_aa: CASSPGTTSYNEQFF

v_call: TRBV6-5
d_call: .
j_call: TRBJ2-1
clone_size: many
cdr3_nt: TGTGCCAGCGGTTTGGGGGGTGAGCAGTTCTTC
cdr3_aa: CASGLGGEQFF

v_call: TRBV29-1
d_call: .
j_call: TRBJ1-1
clone_size: few
cdr3_nt: TGCAGCGTTGGGGACCTAAGACAGACAATGAACACTGAAGCTTTCTTT
cdr3_aa: CSVGDLRQTMNTEAFF

v_call: TRBV18
d_call: .
j_call: TRBJ1-2
clone_size: many
cdr3_nt: TGTGCCAGCGCTCCTGAGACAGCAGCGAACTATGGCTACACCTTC
cdr3_aa: CASAPETAANYGYTF

v_call: TRBV27
d_call: TRBD1
j_call: TRBJ1-2
clone_size: many
cdr3_nt: TGTGCCAGCAGTTTAACAGGGGGCGTAAACTATGGCTACACCTTC
cdr3_aa: CASSLTGGVNYGYTF

v_call: TRBV28
d_call: .
j_call: TRBJ1-2
clone_size: many
cdr3_nt: TGTGCCAGCAGAGACCGCCTAGGTGAGGTCGGCTACACCTTC
cdr3_aa: CASRDRLGEVGYTF

v_call: TRBV27
d_call: .
j_call: TRBJ2-2
clone_size: .
cdr3_nt: TGTGCCAGCACCGAGGTGGCAAATACCGGGGAGCTGTTTTTT
cdr3_aa: CASTEVANTGELFF

v_call: TRBV2
d_call: TRBD1
j_call: TRBJ1-1
clone_size: once
cdr3_nt: TGTGCCAGCAGGGACAAGACAGGGGTTAACACTGAAGCTTTCTTT
cdr3_aa: CASRDKTGVNTEAFF

v_call: TRBV10-3
d_call: TRBD1
j_call: TRBJ2-7
clone_size: .
cdr3_nt: TGTACCATCAGTTTTCCGGGACAGGGGGCCCACGAGCAGTACTTC
cdr3_aa: CTISFPGQGAHEQYF

v_call: TRBV7-9
d_call: .
j_call: TRBJ2-2
clone_size: .
cdr3_nt: TGTGCCAGCAGCTCCATTGACTACACCGGGGAGCTGTTTTTT
cdr3_aa: CASSSIDYTGELFF

v_call: TRBV2
d_call: .
j_call: TRBJ2-3
clone_size: once
cdr3_nt: TGTGTCAGCAGTGAAGAAGTACGCACAGATACGCAGTATTTT
cdr3_aa: CVSSEEVRTDTQYF

v_call: TRBV12-3/TRBV12-4
d_call: TRBD1
j_call: TRBJ2-3
clone_size: .
cdr3_nt: TGTGCCAGCACCCAGGGACAGCTAAGCACAGATACGCAGTATTTT
cdr3_aa: CASTQGQLSTDTQYF

v_call: TRBV5-1
d_call: .
j_call: TRBJ1-1
clone_size: few
cdr3_nt: TGCGCCAGCAGCTTGATGTCGCTTGGGGGCATAGTCAACACTGAAGCTTTCTTT
cdr3_aa: CASSLMSLGGIVNTEAFF

v_call: TRBV27
d_call: .
j_call: TRBJ1-1
clone_size: once
cdr3_nt: TGTGCCAGCAGTCGTTCTCCGAACACTGAAGCTTTCTTT
cdr3_aa: CASSRSPNTEAFF

v_call: TRBV20-1
d_call: .
j_call: TRBJ2-2
clone_size: .
cdr3_nt: TGCAGTGCTTATTATCCGGGAACCGGGGAGCTGTTTTTT
cdr3_aa: CSAYYPGTGELFF

v_call: TRBV20-1
d_call: TRBD1
j_call: TRBJ1-6
clone_size: .
cdr3_nt: TGCAGTGCTATCGCAGGGGGCGGGTCGGAGAATTCACCCCTCCACTTT
cdr3_aa: CSAIAGGGSENSPLHF